The present T cell receptor beta chain was sequenced within a study of blood T cell repertoires in COVID-19. Study information: Acute and convalescent COVID-19 samples came from the United States, Italy and Spain. T cells, B-cell-depleted T cells, or PBMCs supplied cDNA or gDNA.

How the authors handled the data: Amplification of reference gene primers was used by the study to estimate nucleated cell counts. The method was immunoSEQ multiplex PCR; TCRdb's version includes in-frame clones alone and lacks a portion of them. The D gene and trimming were derived from the DNA, and the V and J assignments and clone size from that table. This table holds some 670,000 clones, just under 90% found once. Trimming left V 0 bases short and J 7 bases short, with 12 bases between. The CDR3 covers 14 residues. Germline CDR1 and CDR2: LNHDA and SQIVND (reference sequence). Sequencing was performed on peripheral blood. This receptor was obtained from a woman aged 18-30 years with acute or convalescent COVID-19. This rearrangement joins TRBV19 to TRBJ1-2; D ambiguous. In DNA form, the CDR3 reads TGTGCCAGTAGTATAGAAGGCGGAACTGGTGGCTACACCTTC. It is translated as CASSIEGGTGGYTF. The whole variable domain, remainder taken from reference TRBV19 and TRBJ1-2, is DGGITQSPKYLFRKEGQNVTLSCEQNLNHDAMYWYRQDPGQGLRLIYYSQIVNDFQKGDIAEGYSVSREKKESFPLTVTSAQKNPTAFYLCASSIEGGTGGYTFGSGTRLTVV.